The rows below give T cell receptor beta chains drawn from one sample of a study of CD8 T cells in Susac syndrome. TCRdb called the immunoSEQ multiplex PCR reads again in MiXCR, with one record for every CDR3 protein. The sample shows fewer than 140,000 distinct CDR3 sequences, approximately 95% of them seen only once. The source material was CD8+ T cells from PBMCs. These TCRs come from a human donor with Susac syndrome. CDR3s include the opening cysteine and the closing phenylalanine or tryptophan. D genes are given only for firm matches. Size values are once, few and many counts, or a class for expanded clones, and some rows have none.

d_gene	abundance	v_gene	j_gene	CDR3nt	CDR3aa
.	.	TRBV29-1	TRBJ1-1	TGCAGCGACGGTTTAGCTTTCTTT	CSDGLAFF
.	.	TRBV25-1	TRBJ1-2	TGTGCCAGCAGTGAAGGGGGGGGCGCAGGCTACACCTTC	CASSEGGGAGYTF
TRBD1	.	TRBV27	TRBJ2-7	TGTGCCAGCAGTCCCGGGACAGGGATCAACGAGCAGTACTTC	CASSPGTGINEQYF
.	.	TRBV4-3	TRBJ2-3	TGCGCCAGCAGCCTCGGTAGGGGGGATAGCACAGATACGCAGTATTTT	CASSLGRGDSTDTQYF
.	.	TRBV12-5	TRBJ2-7	TGTGCTAGTGGTTTGCGGACCTACGAGCAGTACTTC	CASGLRTYEQYF
.	.	TRBV3-1	TRBJ2-2	TGTGCCAGCAGCCCAAGTCCAGACACCGGGGAGCTGTTTTTT	CASSPSPDTGELFF
.	.	TRBV12-3/TRBV12-4	TRBJ2-3	TGTGCCAGCAGTTCCGAGGGCACAGATACGCAGTATTTT	CASSSEGTDTQYF
TRBD2	.	TRBV6-6	TRBJ2-1	TGTGCCAGCAAGGCGGGGGGGCCCTACAATGAGCAGTTCTTC	CASKAGGPYNEQFF
.	.	TRBV7-9	TRBJ2-5	TGTGCCAGCAGCTCCCCTAACCAAGAGACCCAGTACTTC	CASSSPNQETQYF
.	once	TRBV7-9	TRBJ2-3	TGTGCCAGCACCCCGGGAACAGATACGCAGTATTTT	CASTPGTDTQYF
TRBD1	.	TRBV5-4	TRBJ1-2	TGTGCCAGCAGCTCCGGGACAGAAGCTAACTATGGCTACACCTTC	CASSSGTEANYGYTF
.	once	TRBV14	TRBJ1-2	TGTGCCAGCAGCCAAGATAGTCGGGGTCCTATAGATGGCTACACCTTC	CASSQDSRGPIDGYTF
TRBD1	.	TRBV14	TRBJ2-7	TGTGCCAGCAGCCCCTTGGACAGGGCTTCCTACGAGCAGTACTTC	CASSPLDRASYEQYF
.	once	TRBV29-1	TRBJ1-1	TGCAGCGTTGAAGGGGCAGGGGAAGCTTTCTTT	CSVEGAGEAFF
.	.	TRBV4-2	TRBJ1-5	TGTGCCAGCAGCCAAGAGGCGGGTCAGGGAGGTCAGCCCCAGCATTTT	CASSQEAGQGGQPQHF
.	.	TRBV12-3/TRBV12-4	TRBJ2-5	TGTGCCAGCAGTTTAACGGGTTTGGGCCAAGAGACCCAGTACTTC	CASSLTGLGQETQYF
TRBD1	once	TRBV7-9	TRBJ1-1	TGTGCCAGCGAGATTCCGGGACAGGAAGCTTTCTTT	CASEIPGQEAFF
.	.	TRBV3-1	TRBJ1-5	TGTGCCAGCAGCCAAGATACAGGTGGGCGCCAGCCCCAGCATTTT	CASSQDTGGRQPQHF
.	.	TRBV6-1	TRBJ2-4	TGTGCCAGCAGTGGCAAAAACATTCAGTACTTC	CASSGKNIQYF
TRBD1	.	TRBV15	TRBJ2-3	TGTGCCACCAGCAGGGACAGGCGCACAGATACGCAGTATTTT	CATSRDRRTDTQYF
.	.	TRBV9	TRBJ1-5	TGTGCCAGCAGCGTAAGGGACGAGAATCAGCCCCAGCATTTT	CASSVRDENQPQHF
.	once	TRBV19	TRBJ2-1	TGTGCCAGTAGTACTTACAATGAGCAGTTCTTC	CASSTYNEQFF
TRBD1	.	TRBV9	TRBJ2-7	TGTGCCAGCAGCGCAGAGACAGGGACCGGCTACGAGCAGTACTTC	CASSAETGTGYEQYF
.	.	TRBV6-5	TRBJ2-1	TGTGCCAGCACCCCTCAGGCCCCATGGGACAATGAGCAGTTCTTC	CASTPQAPWDNEQFF
.	.	TRBV9	TRBJ2-7	TGTGCCAGCAGCGTGTCAGAGGGGCGACCGAACGAGCAGTACTTC	CASSVSEGRPNEQYF
TRBD1	.	TRBV27	TRBJ2-2	TGTGCCAGCAGTCAAGGACAGGGACCCGGGGAGCTGTTTTTT	CASSQGQGPGELFF
TRBD1	.	TRBV4-1	TRBJ1-2	TGCGCCAGCAGCTGGGGACAGGGTTATGGCTACACCTTC	CASSWGQGYGYTF
.	few	TRBV5-1	TRBJ1-2	TGCGCCAGCAGCTTGGAGACCGATGGCTACACCTTC	CASSLETDGYTF
.	.	TRBV5-1	TRBJ2-1	TGCGCCAGCAGCTTGGCGATTAATGAGCAGTTCTTC	CASSLAINEQFF
.	.	TRBV6-4	TRBJ2-2	TGTGCCAGCAGTGAACCCCCTACCGGGGAGCTGTTTTTT	CASSEPPTGELFF
.	.	TRBV7-8	TRBJ2-3	TGTGCCAGCAGCTTGGCCGGGACCGCAGATACGCAGTATTTT	CASSLAGTADTQYF
TRBD2	.	TRBV7-9	TRBJ2-1	TGTGCCAGCAGCGACCCACTAGCGGCCCCCTACAATGAGCAGTTCTTC	CASSDPLAAPYNEQFF
.	.	TRBV5-1	TRBJ1-5	TGCGCCAGCAGCTCACAGGGTTTGGGGAGCAATCAGCCCCAGCATTTT	CASSSQGLGSNQPQHF
TRBD2	.	TRBV25-1	TRBJ2-2	TGTGCCAGCACGAATCTAGCGGGGAACACCGGGGAGCTGTTTTTT	CASTNLAGNTGELFF
.	.	TRBV15	TRBJ1-4	TGTGCCACCAGCAGGAACACTGCAACTAATGAAAAACTGTTTTTT	CATSRNTATNEKLFF
.	.	TRBV27	TRBJ1-1	TGTGCCAGCAGTTTATCCTCCCGGTCCAGGTTCACTGAAGCTTTCTTT	CASSLSSRSRFTEAFF
.	.	TRBV15	TRBJ1-1	TGTGCCACCAGCAGAGATAGAAGGTCGGCTTTCTTT	CATSRDRRSAFF
TRBD1	once	TRBV15	TRBJ2-3	TGTGCCATCCAGACAGGGTCTCTCCCACTGCCTAGCACAGATACGCAGTATTTT	CAIQTGSLPLPSTDTQYF
.	.	TRBV29-1	TRBJ2-7	TGCAGCGTTCCAGCCTCTGGTAGCGGCTTCTACGAGCAGTACTTC	CSVPASGSGFYEQYF
.	.	TRBV6-1	TRBJ2-2	TGTGCCAGCAGTGAATGGGGGGAGCTGTTTTTT	CASSEWGELFF
.	.	TRBV29-1	TRBJ2-1	TGCAGCGTTGTTCCGGGCTCCTACAATGAGCAGTTCTTC	CSVVPGSYNEQFF
TRBD1	.	TRBV12-3/TRBV12-4	TRBJ1-2	TGTGCCAGCAGTTTTATGGACAGGGGGGATGGCTACACCTTC	CASSFMDRGDGYTF
TRBD1	.	TRBV12-3/TRBV12-4	TRBJ2-7	TGTGCCAGCAGTTTTGGACAGGGGGCAGGCTACGAGCAGTACTTC	CASSFGQGAGYEQYF
TRBD2	.	TRBV20-1	TRBJ2-7	TGCAGTGCCGAGTCAGGGGCTAGCGGGGCCTACGAGCAGTACTTC	CSAESGASGAYEQYF
.	once	TRBV4-1	TRBJ2-2	TGCGCCAGCAGGCGTACAGTGAACACCGGGGAGCTGTTTTTT	CASRRTVNTGELFF
.	.	TRBV15	TRBJ2-7	TGTGCCACCTCGCGCTGGGGCTACGAGCAGTACTTC	CATSRWGYEQYF
TRBD2	.	TRBV12-3/TRBV12-4	TRBJ2-1	TGTGCCTCTGGACTAGCGGGCTACAATGAGCAGTTCTTC	CASGLAGYNEQFF
.	.	TRBV19	TRBJ1-5	TGTGCCAGTAGTACGGGGACAATAAGTAATCAGCCCCAGCATTTT	CASSTGTISNQPQHF
TRBD2	.	TRBV6-4	TRBJ2-3	TGTGCCAGCAGTGACTCTAGCGGGGGCACAGATACGCAGTATTTT	CASSDSSGGTDTQYF
.	.	TRBV9	TRBJ2-2	TGTGCCAGCAGCTCCACGGACGGGGAGCTGTTTTTT	CASSSTDGELFF
TRBD1	.	TRBV20-1	TRBJ2-7	TGCAGTGCTTGGGAGGACAGGGGCTACGAGCAGTACTTC	CSAWEDRGYEQYF
.	.	TRBV7-9	TRBJ2-4	TGTGCCAGCAGCTTAGATCACGCAGCCCCCATAGCCAAAAACATTCAGTACTTC	CASSLDHAAPIAKNIQYF
.	.	TRBV14	TRBJ2-1	TGTGCCAGCAGCCCAGCAGACAATGAGCAGTTCTTC	CASSPADNEQFF
.	.	TRBV9	TRBJ2-7	TGTGCCAGCAGCGTAGGCGGGGGCGACAGCTCCTACGAGCAGTACTTC	CASSVGGGDSSYEQYF
.	.	TRBV9	TRBJ1-5	TGTGCCAGCAGCGGGACAGATCAGGGCCCCCAGCATTTT	CASSGTDQGPQHF
.	.	TRBV4-1	TRBJ2-2	TGCGCCAGCAGCCAAGACCCCACCCCAGTGACGAACACCGGGGAGCTGTTTTTT	CASSQDPTPVTNTGELFF
TRBD1	.	TRBV2	TRBJ1-1	TGTGCCAGCCTTGGACAGGGTCAAACTTTCTTT	CASLGQGQTFF
TRBD1	.	TRBV10-3	TRBJ2-5	TGTGCCATCAGTGACAGGGGGCTTCGGGAGACCCAGTACTTC	CAISDRGLRETQYF